A selection of T cell receptor beta chains follows, all from one sample in a study of regulatory T cells in long-lasting Graves disease. TCRdb independently ran MiXCR on the multiplex PCR reads; one entry per CDR3 protein. Among almost 450,000 distinct CDR3 sequences listed, about 16% were seen once. These data were likewise used in another study, on T cells in Graves' hyperthyroidism and ophthalmopathy.

The starting material was peripheral blood mononuclear cells (PBMCs), obtained at new diagnosis, from a patient treated with antithyroid drugs. These receptors were taken from a woman aged 25 to 39 with Graves disease. Both conserved end residues are trimmed from each CDR3. Each record gives: J gene, V gene, CDR3 protein.

J: TRBJ1-5
V: TRBV7-8
CDR3: ASSSPYQPQH

J: TRBJ1-3
V: TRBV20-1
CDR3: SFLAGSGGTIY

J: TRBJ2-7
V: TRBV7-8
CDR3: ASSFGQGASYEQY

J: TRBJ1-2
V: TRBV5-1
CDR3: ASSPDNQKGYT

J: TRBJ2-1
V: TRBV20-1
CDR3: SARKGEQF

J: TRBJ2-7
V: TRBV5-1
CDR3: ASSLNAGDPYEQY

J: TRBJ1-6
V: TRBV7-2
CDR3: ASSSTGSSGPLH

J: TRBJ2-3
V: TRBV14
CDR3: ASSQDPGKTSTDTQY

J: TRBJ2-1
V: TRBV5-1
CDR3: ASSLGDSEQF

J: TRBJ2-7
V: TRBV28
CDR3: ASNSGQGGYEQY

J: TRBJ1-5
V: TRBV27
CDR3: ASRATGNQPQH

J: TRBJ1-5
V: TRBV6-1
CDR3: ASSRQTNQPQH

J: TRBJ1-4
V: TRBV5-1
CDR3: ASSHRGSNEKLF

J: TRBJ2-3
V: TRBV30
CDR3: AWSLSTDTQY

J: TRBJ2-1
V: TRBV27
CDR3: ASSLGTLAGHNEQF

J: TRBJ2-2
V: TRBV20-1
CDR3: SAKDRFNTGELF

J: TRBJ1-1
V: TRBV28
CDR3: ASSRLTRLGTEAF

J: TRBJ2-5
V: TRBV12-3/TRBV12-4
CDR3: ASSLRGPLIETQY

J: TRBJ2-3
V: TRBV11-2
CDR3: ASSSGWGPSTDTQY

J: TRBJ2-5
V: TRBV5-1
CDR3: ASSTRQGRKTQY

J: TRBJ2-1
V: TRBV25-1
CDR3: ASTGTGSYNEQF

J: TRBJ1-4
V: TRBV7-9
CDR3: ASSLGQGPNEKLF

J: TRBJ1-5
V: TRBV6-5
CDR3: ASSYGPNRPQH

J: TRBJ1-1
V: TRBV10-3
CDR3: AISESGQGGTEAF

J: TRBJ2-5
V: TRBV20-1
CDR3: SARDPAGQRWETQY

J: TRBJ2-5
V: TRBV20-1
CDR3: SARDGGLAGDRETQY

J: TRBJ2-7
V: TRBV7-3
CDR3: ASSLGAGLGGMSEQY

J: TRBJ2-1
V: TRBV27
CDR3: ASRGWAPDDNEQF

J: TRBJ2-6
V: TRBV12-3/TRBV12-4
CDR3: ASSGTGGVPDPSGANVLT

J: TRBJ2-2
V: TRBV28
CDR3: ASSFKVLAGNTGELF

J: TRBJ1-2
V: TRBV5-1
CDR3: ASSLRQGYYGYT

J: TRBJ2-1
V: TRBV12-3/TRBV12-4
CDR3: ASVTPGLAGLNEQF

J: TRBJ1-5
V: TRBV27
CDR3: ASSDREGQPQH

J: TRBJ2-3
V: TRBV28
CDR3: ASIPAGVLRDTQY

J: TRBJ2-1
V: TRBV7-8
CDR3: ASSLEADYNNEQF

J: TRBJ1-5
V: TRBV19
CDR3: ASNGRAFTYSNQPQH

J: TRBJ2-2
V: TRBV5-4
CDR3: ASRRLGGGELF

J: TRBJ2-3
V: TRBV12-3/TRBV12-4
CDR3: ASSFNRPLEDTQY

J: TRBJ2-5
V: TRBV11-2
CDR3: ASRKESAGALRQETQY

J: TRBJ2-5
V: TRBV19
CDR3: ASTIGSGGQETQY

J: TRBJ1-2
V: TRBV15
CDR3: ATSSPRGGDYGYT

J: TRBJ2-3
V: TRBV6-5
CDR3: ASSYFSTDTQY

J: TRBJ2-1
V: TRBV12-3/TRBV12-4
CDR3: ASRPTMSGNYYNEQF

J: TRBJ1-2
V: TRBV20-1
CDR3: SARGGVNGYT

J: TRBJ2-5
V: TRBV19
CDR3: ASRDRGRGQETQY

J: TRBJ2-2
V: TRBV5-1
CDR3: ASKGLAGAGDTGELF